This is a list of T cell receptor beta chains from one sample in a study of shared clonotypes between healthy human individuals. Sequencing used immunoSEQ multiplex PCR; TCRdb keeps in-frame clones, though not all of them. Altogether hundreds of thousands of clones are present, 95% to 97% being singletons, with the ten largest covering roughly 0.1%. Sequencing input: naive CD8+ T cells sorted from blood. Receptors originate from a woman between 25 and 40 years old in good health. Both conserved end residues are part of each CDR3. The order of the fields is V gene, D gene, J gene, clone size, CDR3 DNA, CDR3 protein. D genes are given only for firm matches. Size values are once, few and many counts, or a class for expanded clones, and some rows have none.

TRBV27	.	TRBJ1-5	.	TGTGCCAGCAGTCCAGAAGACAAAGTCGACGTCAATCAGCCCCAGCATTTT	CASSPEDKVDVNQPQHF
TRBV7-9	.	TRBJ2-1	.	TGTGCCAGCAGCTTCTCGGAGGGGAATGAGCAGTTCTTC	CASSFSEGNEQFF
TRBV6-5	TRBD1	TRBJ2-5	.	TGTGCCAGCAGTGTGGGACAGGTACCGGGGGAGACCCAGTACTTC	CASSVGQVPGETQYF
TRBV6-1	TRBD2	TRBJ2-3	once	TGTGCCAGCAGTAGCGGGAGGAGGGGGACAGATACGCAGTATTTT	CASSSGRRGTDTQYF
TRBV15	.	TRBJ1-2	.	TGTGCCACCAGCCAGGAGGGGGGTGTCGGGTATGGCTACACCTTC	CATSQEGGVGYGYTF
TRBV5-6	.	TRBJ2-1	.	TGTGCCAGCAGCTTGGGACACCGGATCAATGAGCAGTTCTTC	CASSLGHRINEQFF
TRBV4-2	.	TRBJ1-3	few	TGTGCCAGCGCTTATGGAAACACCATATATTTT	CASAYGNTIYF
TRBV6-1	TRBD1	TRBJ1-6	.	TGTGCCAGCAGTCGGGACAGCTCCTATAATTCACCCCTCCACTTT	CASSRDSSYNSPLHF
TRBV10-2	.	TRBJ1-5	once	TGCGCCAGCAGTGATTTCAATCAGCCCCAGCATTTT	CASSDFNQPQHF
TRBV5-6	.	TRBJ1-1	.	TGTGCCAGCAGCTTCGGGCGTCCCGGGCATGCTTTCTTT	CASSFGRPGHAFF
TRBV9	.	TRBJ2-1	.	TGTGCCAGCAGCGAGGACGGAACGGGTAGGAATGAGCAGTTCTTC	CASSEDGTGRNEQFF
TRBV10-2	.	TRBJ2-5	.	TGCGCCACCCAAGAAGGCCAAGAGACCCAGTACTTC	CATQEGQETQYF
TRBV6-1	.	TRBJ2-1	.	TGTGCCAGCAGTGAACAGTACAATGAGCAGTTCTTC	CASSEQYNEQFF
TRBV6-5	.	TRBJ1-2	.	TGTGCCAGCAGTTACTCTCCAGGGCTAGGCTACACCTTC	CASSYSPGLGYTF
TRBV27	.	TRBJ1-2	.	TGTGCCAGCAGGGTCCCCGGGGAGTTAGGCTATGGCTACACCTTC	CASRVPGELGYGYTF
TRBV25-1	.	TRBJ2-5	.	TGTGCCAGCAGTGAATATTCCGAGTGGGTGCGAGAGACCCAGTACTTC	CASSEYSEWVRETQYF
TRBV9	.	TRBJ1-4	.	TGTGCCAGCAGCGTAGGGGGATCAACTAATGAAAAACTGTTTTTT	CASSVGGSTNEKLFF
TRBV28	TRBD2	TRBJ2-7	.	TGTGCCAGCAGTCCCTCTAGCGGGAGGTTTTCCTACGAGCAGTACTTC	CASSPSSGRFSYEQYF
TRBV19	TRBD1	TRBJ2-7	.	TGTGCCAGTAGTTCCCGGGGACAGGGCTACGAGCAGTACTTC	CASSSRGQGYEQYF
TRBV28	.	TRBJ1-2	.	TGTGCCAGCAGTTTCTTCGGGACATCTAACTATGGCTACACCTTC	CASSFFGTSNYGYTF
TRBV7-9	.	TRBJ2-7	.	TGTGCCAGCAGACCATCGACAGGCCTCCACGAGCAGTACTTC	CASRPSTGLHEQYF
TRBV27	TRBD2	TRBJ2-1	.	TGTGCCAGCAGTTTAGCGGGAGGAATCAATGAGCAGTTCTTC	CASSLAGGINEQFF
TRBV19	.	TRBJ1-2	.	TGTGCCAGTATGTTCACGGCCCACTTTAACTATGGCTACACCTTC	CASMFTAHFNYGYTF
TRBV5-1	.	TRBJ1-2	.	TGCGCCAGCAGCTCCCCAGGATATGGCTACACCTTC	CASSSPGYGYTF
TRBV30	.	TRBJ2-1	.	TGTGCCTGGAGAGGACAGTCCTACAATGAGCAGTTCTTC	CAWRGQSYNEQFF
TRBV28	.	TRBJ2-1	.	TGTGCCAGCAGTTTCTTAGCGCCCGACAATGAGCAGTTCTTC	CASSFLAPDNEQFF
TRBV7-2	.	TRBJ2-7	.	TGTGCCAGCAGCTTAGGTGTCTGGGGCCTACTGTCCTACGAGCAGTACTTC	CASSLGVWGLLSYEQYF
TRBV29-1	.	TRBJ2-3	.	TGCAGCGGACTGGACTTATACACAGATACGAGGAATTTT	CSGLDLYTDTRNF
TRBV2	.	TRBJ2-7	.	TGTGCCAGCAGTGAAATGGCAGATTCCTACGAGCAGTACTTC	CASSEMADSYEQYF
TRBV21-1	.	TRBJ1-1	.	TGTGCCAGCAGCAAAGGCTGTGAAGCTTTCTTT	CASSKGCEAFF
TRBV28	TRBD1	TRBJ2-7	.	TGTGCCAGCAGAAAGAGACAGGGACGGGGTTACGAGCAGTACTTC	CASRKRQGRGYEQYF
TRBV29-1	.	TRBJ2-2	once	TGCAGCGTCCCTAACCCGGGGCCCACCGGGGAGCTGTTTTTT	CSVPNPGPTGELFF
TRBV4-1	TRBD2	TRBJ2-2	.	TGCGCCAGCAGCCAAGGACTAGCGAAGACCGGGGAGCTGTTTTTT	CASSQGLAKTGELFF
TRBV5-8	.	TRBJ2-1	.	TGTGCCAGCAGCCGGACAGATTACAATGAGCAGTTCTTC	CASSRTDYNEQFF
TRBV19	.	TRBJ2-7	.	TGTGCCAGTAGTCAGGACCGCTACGAGCAGTACTTC	CASSQDRYEQYF
TRBV11-2	.	TRBJ2-7	.	TGTGCCAGCAGCCTGCCGGGCCCCCCTTACGAGCAGTACTTC	CASSLPGPPYEQYF
TRBV27	TRBD1	TRBJ2-7	.	TGTGCCAGCAGTGACGTACCAGGGACAGGGCCCTACGAGCAGTACTTC	CASSDVPGTGPYEQYF
TRBV19	.	TRBJ1-2	.	TGTGCCAGTAGTAATGATGGCTACACCTTC	CASSNDGYTF
TRBV13	TRBD2	TRBJ2-1	.	TGTGCCAGCAGGCCGACTAGCGGGGACTACAATGAGCAGTTCTTC	CASRPTSGDYNEQFF
TRBV5-4	TRBD1	TRBJ1-2	.	TGTGCCAGCAGCTCGGACAGGGGCTATGGCTACACCTTC	CASSSDRGYGYTF
TRBV27	.	TRBJ1-5	once	TGTGCCAGCAGTTTATTCCAGGCGAGTCAGCCCCAGCATTTT	CASSLFQASQPQHF
TRBV6-5	TRBD1	TRBJ1-5	.	TGTGCCAGCAGCCAGGGACAGAGCAATCAGCCCCAGCATTTT	CASSQGQSNQPQHF
TRBV28	.	TRBJ1-5	.	TGTGCCAGCTCTAGGGGGAATCAGCCCCAGCATTTT	CASSRGNQPQHF
TRBV6-1	TRBD1	TRBJ1-1	.	TGTGCCAGCGGACACTCGACAGGGGATTGGGAAGCTTTCTTT	CASGHSTGDWEAFF
TRBV6-5	.	TRBJ2-2	.	TGTGCCAGCAGATCCCTAGCGCGTTCTACCGGGGAGCTGTTTTTT	CASRSLARSTGELFF
TRBV13	TRBD1	TRBJ2-7	.	TGTGCCAGCAGCACGACAGGGGGCGACTACGAGCAGTACTTC	CASSTTGGDYEQYF
TRBV7-9	.	TRBJ1-1	.	TGTGCTGTCAGGAGAGGGAACACTGAAGCTTTCTTT	CAVRRGNTEAFF
TRBV27	TRBD2	TRBJ2-1	.	TGTGCCAGCAGTTCAGGGACTAGCGGGAGACATGAGCAGTTCTTC	CASSSGTSGRHEQFF
TRBV2	.	TRBJ2-1	once	TGTGCCAGTGGTGACCAGTACAATGAGCAGTTCTTC	CASGDQYNEQFF